This T cell receptor beta chain was retrieved from a study of early T cells in non-severe SARS-CoV-2 infection. MiXCR, run by TCRdb on the 5' RACE reads, gives a single entry per CDR3 protein. The sample includes approximately 52,000 distinct CDR3 sequences, approximately 8% of them seen just once. This clonotype was recorded many times. With 2 bases removed from V and 5 bases from J, the gap between germline ends came to 22 bases. CDR1 is SEHNR and CDR2 is FQNEAQ in the germline V gene (reference sequence). The CDR3 runs 18 residues. This receptor was identified in an adult who was a healthcare worker with PCR-confirmed SARS-CoV-2 infection or an uninfected control (not recorded which). Sequencing used whole blood. The chain employs TRBV7-9 and TRBJ2-1; D is possibly TRBD2 (6 bases). The CDR3 protein is CASSLYLIPASGDNEQFF. DNA for the CDR3: TGTGCCAGCAGCTTATATCTAATTCCCGCCTCGGGGGACAATGAGCAGTTCTTC.